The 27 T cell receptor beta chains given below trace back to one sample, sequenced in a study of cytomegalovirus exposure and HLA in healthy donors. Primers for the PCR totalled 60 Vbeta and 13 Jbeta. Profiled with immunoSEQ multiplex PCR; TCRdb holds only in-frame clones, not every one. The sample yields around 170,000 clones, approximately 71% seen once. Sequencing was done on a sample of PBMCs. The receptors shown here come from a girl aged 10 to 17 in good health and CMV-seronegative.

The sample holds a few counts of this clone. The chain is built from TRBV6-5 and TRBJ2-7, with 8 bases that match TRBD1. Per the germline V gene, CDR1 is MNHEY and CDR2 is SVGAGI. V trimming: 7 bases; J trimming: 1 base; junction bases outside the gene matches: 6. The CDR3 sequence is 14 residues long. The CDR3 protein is CASTTTGGSYEQYF. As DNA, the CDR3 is TGTGCCAGCACCACTACAGGGGGATCCTACGAGCAGTACTTC.

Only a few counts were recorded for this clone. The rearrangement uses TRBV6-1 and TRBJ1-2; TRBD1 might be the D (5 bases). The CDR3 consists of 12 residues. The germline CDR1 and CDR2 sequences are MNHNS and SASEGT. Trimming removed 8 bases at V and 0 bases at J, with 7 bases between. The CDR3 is CASSTANYGYTF. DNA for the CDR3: TGTGCCAGCTCGACAGCTAACTATGGCTACACCTTC.

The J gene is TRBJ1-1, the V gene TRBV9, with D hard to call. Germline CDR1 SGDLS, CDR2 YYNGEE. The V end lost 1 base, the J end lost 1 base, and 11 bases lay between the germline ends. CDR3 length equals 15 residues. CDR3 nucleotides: TGTGCCAGCAGCGTATTTGGGGAGAAGAACACTGAAGCTTTCTTT. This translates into CASSVFGEKNTEAFF.

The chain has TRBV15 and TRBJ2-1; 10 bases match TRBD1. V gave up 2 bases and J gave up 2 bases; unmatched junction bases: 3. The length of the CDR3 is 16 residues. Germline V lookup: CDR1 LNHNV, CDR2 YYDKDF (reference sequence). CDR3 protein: CATSRRQGAAYNEQFF. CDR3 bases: TGTGCCACCAGCAGAAGACAGGGGGCGGCCTACAATGAGCAGTTCTTC. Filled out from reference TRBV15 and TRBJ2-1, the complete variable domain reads DAMVIQNPRYQVTQFGKPVTLSCSQTLNHNVMYWYQQKSSQAPKLLFHYYDKDFNNEADTPDNFQSRRPNTSFCFLDIRSPGLGDTAMYLCATSRRQGAAYNEQFFGPGTRLTVL.

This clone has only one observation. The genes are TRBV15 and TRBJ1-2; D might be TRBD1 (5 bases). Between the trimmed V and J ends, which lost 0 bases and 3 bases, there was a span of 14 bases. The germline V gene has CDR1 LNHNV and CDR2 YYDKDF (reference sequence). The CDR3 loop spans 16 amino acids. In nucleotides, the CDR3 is TGTGCCACCAGCAGAGAGAATTGGGGGGATCACTATGGCTACACCTTC. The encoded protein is CATSRENWGDHYGYTF. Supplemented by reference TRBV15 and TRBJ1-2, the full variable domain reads DAMVIQNPRYQVTQFGKPVTLSCSQTLNHNVMYWYQQKSSQAPKLLFHYYDKDFNNEADTPDNFQSRRPNTSFCFLDIRSPGLGDTAMYLCATSRENWGDHYGYTFGSGTRLTVV.

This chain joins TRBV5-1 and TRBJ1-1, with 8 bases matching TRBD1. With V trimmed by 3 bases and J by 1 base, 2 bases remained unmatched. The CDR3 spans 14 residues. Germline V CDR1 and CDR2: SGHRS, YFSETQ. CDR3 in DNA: TGCGCCAGCAGCTCAGGGACAGGGAACACTGAAGCTTTCTTT. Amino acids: CASSSGTGNTEAFF.

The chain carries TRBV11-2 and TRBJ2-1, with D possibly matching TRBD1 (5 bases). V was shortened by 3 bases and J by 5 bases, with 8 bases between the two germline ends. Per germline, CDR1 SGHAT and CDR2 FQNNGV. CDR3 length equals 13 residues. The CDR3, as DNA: TGTGCCAGCAGCTTTTTAGGGGACAATGAGCAGTTCTTC. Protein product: CASSFLGDNEQFF.

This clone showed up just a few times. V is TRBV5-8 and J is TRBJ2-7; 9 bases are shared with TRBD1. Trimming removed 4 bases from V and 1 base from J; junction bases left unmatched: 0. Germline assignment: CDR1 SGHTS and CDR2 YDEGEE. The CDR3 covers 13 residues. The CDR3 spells CASSGTGSYEQYF. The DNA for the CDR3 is TGTGCCAGCAGCGGGACAGGGTCCTACGAGCAGTACTTC.

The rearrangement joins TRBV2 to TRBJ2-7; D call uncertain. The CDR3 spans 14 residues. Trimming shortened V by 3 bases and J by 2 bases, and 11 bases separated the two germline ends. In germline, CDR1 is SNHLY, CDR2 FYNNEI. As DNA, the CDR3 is TGTGCCAGCAGTGAGACCCGCGGAGCCTACGAGCAGTACTTC. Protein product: CASSETRGAYEQYF.

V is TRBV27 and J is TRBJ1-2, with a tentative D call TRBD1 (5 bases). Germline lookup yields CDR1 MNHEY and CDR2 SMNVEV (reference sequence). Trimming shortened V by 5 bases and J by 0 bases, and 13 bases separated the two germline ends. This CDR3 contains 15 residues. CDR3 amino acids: CASSQGPDPNYGYTF. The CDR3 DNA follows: TGTGCCAGCAGTCAGGGCCCGGATCCTAACTATGGCTACACCTTC.

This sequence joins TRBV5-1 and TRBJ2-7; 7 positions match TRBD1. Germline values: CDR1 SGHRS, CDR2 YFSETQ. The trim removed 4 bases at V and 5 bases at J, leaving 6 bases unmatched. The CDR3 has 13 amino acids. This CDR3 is CASSLDRAHEQYF. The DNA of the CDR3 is TGCGCCAGCAGCCTTGACAGGGCGCACGAGCAGTACTTC. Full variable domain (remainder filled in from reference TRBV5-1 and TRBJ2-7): KAGVTQTPRYLIKTRGQQVTLSCSPISGHRSVSWYQQTPGQGLQFLFEYFSETQRNKGNFPGRFSGRQFSNSRSEMNVSTLELGDSALYLCASSLDRAHEQYFGPGTRLTVT.

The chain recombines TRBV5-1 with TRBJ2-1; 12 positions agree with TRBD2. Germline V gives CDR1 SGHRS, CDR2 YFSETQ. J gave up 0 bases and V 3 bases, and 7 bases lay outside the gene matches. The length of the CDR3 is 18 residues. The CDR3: CASSSLTSGGSSYNEQFF. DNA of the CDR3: TGCGCCAGCAGCTCGCTGACTAGCGGGGGAAGCTCCTACAATGAGCAGTTCTTC. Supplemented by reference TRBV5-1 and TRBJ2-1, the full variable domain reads KAGVTQTPRYLIKTRGQQVTLSCSPISGHRSVSWYQQTPGQGLQFLFEYFSETQRNKGNFPGRFSGRQFSNSRSEMNVSTLELGDSALYLCASSSLTSGGSSYNEQFFGPGTRLTVL.

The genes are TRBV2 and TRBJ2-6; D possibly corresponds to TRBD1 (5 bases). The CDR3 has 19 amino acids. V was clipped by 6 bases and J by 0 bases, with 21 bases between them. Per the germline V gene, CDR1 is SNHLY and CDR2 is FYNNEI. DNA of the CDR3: TGTGCCAGCAGCACCGACCAAGAAGGACACTCCTCTGGGGCCAACGTCCTGACTTTC. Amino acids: CASSTDQEGHSSGANVLTF.

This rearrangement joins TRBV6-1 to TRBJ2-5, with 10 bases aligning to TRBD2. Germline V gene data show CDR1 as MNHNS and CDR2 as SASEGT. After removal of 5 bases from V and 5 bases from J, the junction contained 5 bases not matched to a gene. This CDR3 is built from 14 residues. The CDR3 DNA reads TGTGCCAGCAGTAGCGGGGGGGCGGGGGAGACCCAGTACTTC. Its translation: CASSSGGAGETQYF.

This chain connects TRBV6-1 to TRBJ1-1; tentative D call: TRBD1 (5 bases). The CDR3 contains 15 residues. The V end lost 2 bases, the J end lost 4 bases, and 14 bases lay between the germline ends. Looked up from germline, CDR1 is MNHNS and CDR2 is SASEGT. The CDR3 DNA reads TGTGCCAGCAGTGAACCGGGGGGTGTTGGCACTGAAGCTTTCTTT. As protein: CASSEPGGVGTEAFF.

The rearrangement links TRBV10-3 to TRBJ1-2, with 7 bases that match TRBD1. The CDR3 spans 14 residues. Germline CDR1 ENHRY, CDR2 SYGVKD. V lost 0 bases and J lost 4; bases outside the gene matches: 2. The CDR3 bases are TGTGCCATCAGTGAGTCAGGACAGGTCTATGGCTACACCTTC. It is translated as CAISESGQVYGYTF.

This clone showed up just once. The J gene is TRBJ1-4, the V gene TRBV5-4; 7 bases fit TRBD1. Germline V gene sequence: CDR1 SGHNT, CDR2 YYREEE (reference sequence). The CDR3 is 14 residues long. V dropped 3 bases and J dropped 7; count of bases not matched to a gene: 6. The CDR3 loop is CASSSRQGGEKLFF. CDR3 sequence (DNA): TGTGCCAGCAGCTCCCGACAGGGCGGTGAAAAACTGTTTTTT.

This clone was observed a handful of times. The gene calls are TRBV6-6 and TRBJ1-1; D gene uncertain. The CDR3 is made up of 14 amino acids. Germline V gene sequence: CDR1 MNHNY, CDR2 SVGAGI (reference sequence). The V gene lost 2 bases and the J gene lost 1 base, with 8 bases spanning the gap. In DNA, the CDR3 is TGTGCCAGCAGTTACCCCGCGGGGAACACTGAAGCTTTCTTT. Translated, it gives CASSYPAGNTEAFF.

The CDR3 region has the DNA TGTGCCAGCAGGATCCCCCGGCAGGGCTACGAGCAGTACTTC. Translated, it gives CASRIPRQGYEQYF. The chain recombines TRBV11-2 with TRBJ2-7; D is possibly TRBD1 (5 bases). The ends were cut back, 6 bases at V and 3 bases at J, with 15 bases in the middle. CDR1 is SGHAT, CDR2 FQNNGV, per germline. This CDR3 region has 14 residues.

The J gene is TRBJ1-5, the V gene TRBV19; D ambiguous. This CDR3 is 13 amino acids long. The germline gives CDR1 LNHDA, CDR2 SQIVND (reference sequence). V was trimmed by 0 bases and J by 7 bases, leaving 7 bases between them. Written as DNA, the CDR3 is TGTGCCAGTAGTATAGACGAGGGCCAGCCCCAGCATTTT. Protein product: CASSIDEGQPQHF.

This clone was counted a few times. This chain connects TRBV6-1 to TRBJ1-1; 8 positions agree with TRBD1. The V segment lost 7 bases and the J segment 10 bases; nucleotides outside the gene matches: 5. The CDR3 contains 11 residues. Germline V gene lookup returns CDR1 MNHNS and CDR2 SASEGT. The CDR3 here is CASTEDRVAFF. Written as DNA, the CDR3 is TGTGCCAGCACCGAGGACAGGGTAGCTTTCTTT.

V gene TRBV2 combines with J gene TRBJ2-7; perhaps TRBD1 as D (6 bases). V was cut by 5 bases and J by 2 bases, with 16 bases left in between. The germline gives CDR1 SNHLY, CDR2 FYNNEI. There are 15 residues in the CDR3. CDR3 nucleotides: TGTGCCAGCAGTAAATTTTCGACAGGAACCTACGAGCAGTACTTC. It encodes CASSKFSTGTYEQYF.

The CDR3 region has the DNA TGTGCCAGCAGCGTACAGTTGCCCTCACAGAAAACGGGCTACACCTTC. Translating it yields CASSVQLPSQKTGYTF. The J gene is TRBJ1-2, the V gene TRBV2; no definite D call. This CDR3 region has 16 residues. Trimming stripped 6 bases from V and 8 bases from J, with 25 bases between. Per germline, CDR1 SNHLY and CDR2 FYNNEI.

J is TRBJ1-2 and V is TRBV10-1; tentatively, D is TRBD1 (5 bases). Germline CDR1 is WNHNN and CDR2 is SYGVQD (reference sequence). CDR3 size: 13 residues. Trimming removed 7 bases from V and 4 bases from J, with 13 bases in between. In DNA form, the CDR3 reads TGCGCCAGCACAGCAGGGCCGGGCTATGGCTACACCTTC. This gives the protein CASTAGPGYGYTF.

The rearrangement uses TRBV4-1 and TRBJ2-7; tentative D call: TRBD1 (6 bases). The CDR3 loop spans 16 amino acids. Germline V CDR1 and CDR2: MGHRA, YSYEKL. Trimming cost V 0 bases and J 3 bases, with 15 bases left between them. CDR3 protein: CASSQDLGKGDYEQYF. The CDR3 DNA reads TGCGCCAGCAGCCAAGATCTGGGGAAGGGGGACTACGAGCAGTACTTC.

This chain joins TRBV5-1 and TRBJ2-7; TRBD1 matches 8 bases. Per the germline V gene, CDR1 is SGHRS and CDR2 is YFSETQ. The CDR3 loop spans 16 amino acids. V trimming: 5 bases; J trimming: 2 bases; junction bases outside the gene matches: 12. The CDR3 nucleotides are TGCGCCAGCAGGGGAGACCGGGACAGGACAACCTACGAGCAGTACTTC. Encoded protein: CASRGDRDRTTYEQYF.

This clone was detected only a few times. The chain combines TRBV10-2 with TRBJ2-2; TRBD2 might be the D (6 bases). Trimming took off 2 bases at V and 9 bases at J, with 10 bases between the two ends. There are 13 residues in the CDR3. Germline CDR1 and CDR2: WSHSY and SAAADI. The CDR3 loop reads CASSEILARELFF. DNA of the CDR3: TGCGCCAGCAGTGAGATTCTAGCGAGGGAGCTGTTTTTT.